The 20 T cell receptor beta chains below come from one sample, sequenced in a study of CD8 T cells in ankylosing spondylitis. One entry per CDR3 protein, called by TCRdb with MiXCR from the 5' RACE reads. Here the sample spans over 700,000 distinct CDR3 sequences, 15% to 20% being singletons. No antigen has been identified for these receptors. Findings and caveats of the study: One TCR beta motif, made up of eight or nine highly homologous variants, appeared characteristic of ankylosing spondylitis blood.

The material sequenced was blood, either unsorted or a sorted T cell fraction (not recorded which). Source of these receptors: a male donor with ankylosing spondylitis.

Note on this clonotype: A read error may produce the germline difference seen at one junction end. The chain uses TRBV11-2 and TRBJ1-1; 7 nucleotides align to TRBD1. This CDR3 spans 16 amino acids. The V gene's germline CDR1 is SGHAT and CDR2 FQNNGV. The CDR3 reads CASSPSLDRRNTEVFF. CDR3 bases: TGTGCCAGCAGCCCATCCTTGGACAGGAGAAACACTGAAGTTTTCTTT.

This chain uses TRBV6-2 or TRBV6-3 with TRBJ2-1; TRBD2 is a possible D gene (7 bases). This CDR3 has 14 amino acids. Trimming left V 0 bases short and J 8 bases short, with 11 bases between. CDR1 and CDR2 (germline): MNHEY, SVGEGT. The CDR3, as DNA: TGTGCCAGCAGTTACTCGGCGGGGGCGGATGAGCAGTTCTTC. Its translation is CASSYSAGADEQFF.

This clonotype was observed a few times. The chain couples TRBV10-3 to TRBJ1-2; D possibly corresponds to TRBD1 (5 bases). The germline gives CDR1 ENHRY, CDR2 SYGVKD. The V and J ends lost 0 bases and 4 bases respectively, with 9 bases between them. This CDR3 has 14 residues. CDR3 coding DNA: TGTGCCATCAGTGAGTCTGGGGGTGCCTATGGCTACACCTTC. Encoded protein: CAISESGGAYGYTF.

The CDR3 nucleotides are TGCAGCGTTGAAGATTGGCTATCAGGGGAGCAGTTCTTC. Protein product: CSVEDWLSGEQFF. This rearrangement joins TRBV29-1 to TRBJ2-1; D is possibly TRBD1 (5 bases). From germline, CDR1 is SQVTM and CDR2 ANQGSEA. The CDR3 totals 13 residues. Trimming stripped 0 bases from V and 10 bases from J, with 13 bases between.

This clonotype has more than one count but fewer than ten. V and J are TRBV4-2 and TRBJ1-6, with D unresolved. Germline V gene sequence: CDR1 LGHNA, CDR2 YNFKEQ. The CDR3 is 13 residues long. V lost 0 bases to trimming and J lost 8 bases, with 5 bases between them. CDR3 sequence: CASSQERDSPLHF. The CDR3 DNA sequence: TGTGCCAGCAGCCAAGAGAGAGATTCACCCCTCCACTTT.

This chain links TRBV5-1 with TRBJ2-5, with 8 positions matching TRBD1. Germline values: CDR1 SGHRS, CDR2 YFSETQ. CDR3 length equals 16 residues. V lost 3 bases, J lost 5 bases, and 12 bases stayed unmatched. CDR3 DNA sequence: TGCGCCAGCAGCTACGGACAGGGAACCCTCGTGGAGACCCAGTACTTC. Its protein is CASSYGQGTLVETQYF.

As for this clonotype: Given a much more abundant clone one base away, this may be a read error. V is TRBV5-1 and J is TRBJ2-6; unclear D gene. The CDR3 has 14 amino acids. Trimming took 0 bases from V and 1 from J, leaving 2 bases between them. The germline CDR1 and CDR2 sequences are SGHRS and YFSETQ. CDR3 nucleotides: TGCGCCAGCAGCTTGGAATCTGGGGCCAACGTCCTGACTTTC. Translating it yields CASSLESGANVLTF.

The chain uses TRBV3-1 and TRBJ2-2, with TRBD2 identical over 10 bases. The CDR3 runs 19 residues. J gave up 0 bases and V 4 bases, and 11 bases lay outside the gene matches. Germline V gene sequence: CDR1 LGHDT, CDR2 YNNKEL (reference sequence). The CDR3 here is CASSPGGLAGVTNTGELFF. CDR3 nucleotide sequence: TGTGCCAGCAGCCCCGGTGGGCTAGCGGGGGTCACGAACACCGGGGAGCTGTTTTTT.

This chain joins TRBV20-1 and TRBJ2-1, with D possibly being TRBD2 (6 bases). CDR3 length: 17 residues. Looked up from germline, CDR1 is DFQATT and CDR2 is SNEGSKA (reference sequence). The CDR3 sequence: CSAARARGIVGTNEQFF. The CDR3, as DNA: TGCAGCGCCGCGCGGGCCCGGGGGATTGTGGGCACTAATGAGCAGTTCTTC.

The chain couples TRBV19 to TRBJ1-6; D remains unclear. Germline lookup yields CDR1 LNHDA and CDR2 SQIVND (reference sequence). CDR3 length: 14 residues. V lost 6 bases and J lost 8, with 14 bases in between. CDR3 loop: CASSDFLVDSPLHF. In nucleotides, the CDR3 is TGTGCCAGTAGCGATTTTTTGGTGGATTCACCCCTCCACTTT.

This clonotype was seen ten or more times. CDR3 in amino acids: CSARDYRAVYGYTF. The CDR3 DNA sequence: TGCAGTGCTAGAGATTACAGGGCTGTCTATGGCTACACCTTC. The chain joins TRBV20-1 to TRBJ1-2; tentative D call: TRBD1 (6 bases). The CDR3 length is 14 residues. CDR1 is DFQATT and CDR2 is SNEGSKA in the germline V gene (reference sequence). V lost 0 bases and J lost 4, with 12 bases in between.

The chain uses TRBV7-2 and TRBJ2-1, with TRBD2 identical over 12 bases. J lost 13 bases, V lost 3 bases, and 7 bases had no gene match. This CDR3 has 14 amino acids. The germline V gene encodes CDR1 SGHTA and CDR2 FQGNSA. Here the CDR3 reads CASSFASGRAGQFF. CDR3 bases: TGTGCCAGCAGCTTCGCTAGCGGGAGGGCCGGACAGTTCTTC.

This clonotype was counted only a few times. The rearrangement uses TRBV3-1 and TRBJ2-2; D gene ambiguous. There are 14 residues in the CDR3. Between the trimmed V and J ends, which lost 3 bases and 7 bases, there was a span of 12 bases. CDR1 and CDR2 from the germline V gene are LGHDT and YNNKEL (reference sequence). The CDR3 loop is CASSHSDRDGELFF. The DNA of the CDR3 is TGTGCCAGCAGCCATTCGGACCGTGACGGGGAGCTGTTTTTT.

This sequence joins TRBV5-6 and TRBJ2-1; 11 bases are a match to TRBD2. V trimming: 0 bases; J trimming: 10 bases; junction bases outside the gene matches: 6. CDR1 is SGHDT, CDR2 YYEEEE, per germline. This CDR3 contains 15 residues. The CDR3 sequence: CASSLELAGVDEQFF. In DNA form, the CDR3 reads TGTGCCAGCAGCTTGGAACTAGCGGGGGTCGACGAGCAGTTCTTC.

The J gene is TRBJ2-7, the V gene TRBV12-3 or TRBV12-4; TRBD1 might be the D (8 bases). The CDR3 is made up of 17 amino acids. V lost 5 bases, J lost 5 bases, and 25 bases lay in between. The CDR3: CASSPGGRTRRGHEQYF. CDR3 DNA: TGTGCCAGCAGTCCAGGGGGCCGGACTAGGAGAGGCCACGAGCAGTACTTC.

Only a few counts were recorded for this clonotype. J is TRBJ2-1 and V is TRBV5-6; D remains ambiguous. Germline V lookup: CDR1 SGHDT, CDR2 YYEEEE. The germline V and J ends were trimmed by 3 bases and 3 bases, with 13 bases remaining between them. This CDR3 comprises 15 residues. CDR3 protein: CASSSTRTFYNEQFF. Written as DNA, the CDR3 is TGTGCCAGCAGCTCGACCAGGACGTTCTACAATGAGCAGTTCTTC. The whole variable domain, filled in from reference TRBV5-6 and TRBJ2-1, reads DAGVTQSPTHLIKTRGQQVTLRCSPKSGHDTVSWYQQALGQGPQFIFQYYEEEERQRGNFPDRFSGHQFPNYSSELNVNALLLGDSALYLCASSSTRTFYNEQFFGPGTRLTVL.

The J gene is TRBJ2-2, the V gene TRBV5-1; 7 bases agree with TRBD1. The V segment lost 3 bases and the J segment 6 bases; nucleotides outside the gene matches: 5. The CDR3 length is 14 residues. The germline V gene encodes CDR1 SGHRS and CDR2 YFSETQ. The CDR3, as DNA: TGCGCCAGCAGCTGGGACAGTCCCCCCGGGGAGCTGTTTTTT. It yields the protein CASSWDSPPGELFF.

The chain recombines TRBV7-9 with TRBJ1-2; D is possibly TRBD1 (6 bases). The CDR3 loop spans 16 amino acids. The ends were cut back, 5 bases at V and 2 bases at J, with 18 bases in the middle. Looked up from germline, CDR1 is SEHNR and CDR2 is FQNEAQ (reference sequence). This CDR3 reads CASSPANRDRNYGYTF. DNA for the CDR3: TGTGCCAGCAGCCCTGCAAACAGGGACCGAAACTATGGCTACACCTTC.

The CDR3 spells CASSAQLAGGPSTHRDTQYF. The CDR3 coding sequence is TGTGCCAGCAGTGCTCAACTAGCGGGAGGGCCCTCGACACACAGGGATACGCAGTATTTT. The chain couples TRBV25-1 to TRBJ2-3; 13 positions match TRBD2. CDR1 is MGHDK, CDR2 SYGVNS, per germline. The CDR3 has 20 residues. The J segment lost 6 bases and the V segment lost 4 bases, leaving 19 bases of the junction unmatched.

This clonotype has only a few counts. The chain employs TRBV12-3 or TRBV12-4 and TRBJ2-5; D is possibly TRBD2 (5 bases). The CDR3 length is 14 residues. The V gene lost 4 bases and the J gene lost 1 base, with 10 bases spanning the gap. CDR3 amino acids: CASSYGVPQETQYF. CDR3 nucleotides: TGTGCCAGCAGTTACGGGGTGCCCCAAGAGACCCAGTACTTC.